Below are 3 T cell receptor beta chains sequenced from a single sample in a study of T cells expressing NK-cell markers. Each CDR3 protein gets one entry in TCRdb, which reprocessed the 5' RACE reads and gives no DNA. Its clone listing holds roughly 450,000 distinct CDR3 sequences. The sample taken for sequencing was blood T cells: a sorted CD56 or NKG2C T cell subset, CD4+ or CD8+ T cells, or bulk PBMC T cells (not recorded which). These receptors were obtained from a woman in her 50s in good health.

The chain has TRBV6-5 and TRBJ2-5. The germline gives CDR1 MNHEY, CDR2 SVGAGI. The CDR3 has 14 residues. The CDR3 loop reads CASSSRQVGETQYF.

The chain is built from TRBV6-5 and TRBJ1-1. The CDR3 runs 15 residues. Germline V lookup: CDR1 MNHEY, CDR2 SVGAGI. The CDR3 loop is CASSPDGRMNTEAFF.

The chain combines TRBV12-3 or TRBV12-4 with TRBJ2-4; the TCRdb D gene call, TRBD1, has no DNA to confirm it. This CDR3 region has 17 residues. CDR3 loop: CASRGGPSPLAKNIQYF.